The rows below give T cell receptor beta chains drawn from one sample of a study of cytomegalovirus exposure and HLA in healthy donors. Sequencing was performed with immunoSEQ multiplex PCR; in TCRdb, only in-frame clones are kept and a portion is missing. This sample carries 200,000 or so clones, 85% to 95% of them seen once, and the ten largest clones take about 1%. The material sequenced was PBMCs. These TCRs come from a woman aged 18-29 years in good health and CMV-seronegative. CDR3s leave out the opening cysteine and the closing phenylalanine or tryptophan. Rows give clone size only sometimes, using once, few, many, or a class for an expanded clone.

>TRBJ2-1|TRBV7-2|.
ASSYSSGRLGGEQF
>TRBJ1-3|TRBV2|once
ASSERERSGNTIY
>TRBJ2-3|TRBV5-1|.
ASSLTPIAGVGADTQY
>TRBJ2-7|TRBV5-1|.
ASSTAGEGNEQY
>TRBJ2-3|TRBV7-6|.
ASSYQGLAGDLLGTDTQY
>TRBJ2-7|TRBV11-2|.
ASSEGLADYEQY
>TRBJ2-5|TRBV5-1|.
ASSFTGTGSQETQY
>TRBJ2-7|TRBV19|.
ASSIRASTYEQY
>TRBJ2-3|TRBV6-1|few
ASSRLAASTDTQY
>TRBJ2-3|TRBV9|.
ASSVTSGFTDTQY
>TRBJ2-7|TRBV29-1|.
SVRIPGQRPEQY
>TRBJ1-2|TRBV29-1|.
SVRDRARLADYGYT
>TRBJ2-7|TRBV30|.
AWRREIYEQY
>TRBJ2-5|TRBV28|.
ASSLQGWETQY
>TRBJ2-7|TRBV4-1|.
ASSQNAGTSGSKYEQY
>TRBJ2-2|TRBV30|.
AWTGSPTGTGELF
>TRBJ2-1|TRBV5-1|.
ASSLSSGSSYNEQF
>TRBJ2-7|TRBV5-1|.
ASSWSGRLTYEQY
>TRBJ1-5|TRBV16|.
ASSQSGPLDQPQH
>TRBJ1-5|TRBV6-5|.
ASSRDSNSNQPQH
>TRBJ1-2|TRBV7-9|.
ASSPRGHLGDGYT
>TRBJ2-1|TRBV5-6|.
ASNLLAFYNEQF
>TRBJ2-7|TRBV5-4|.
ASSSKSSTSSYEQY
>TRBJ2-1|TRBV6-5|few
ASRPLSGSFDEQF
>TRBJ1-2|TRBV2|once
ASSDPGSNYGYT
>TRBJ2-1|TRBV5-1|.
ASSPRAGDNEQF
>TRBJ1-1|TRBV7-2|.
ASSARIGEAF
>TRBJ2-5|TRBV12-5|.
ASGLLQGWQETQY
>TRBJ2-7|TRBV5-1|.
ASSPSPGQADAGR
>TRBJ2-1|TRBV11-2|.
ASTFRGLGGNEQF
>TRBJ2-7|TRBV30|.
AWSVWLGHHSYEQY
>TRBJ1-2|TRBV19|once
ASSNTGGFYGYT
>TRBJ2-3|TRBV7-2|.
ASSLEAGAPDTQY
>TRBJ2-7|TRBV9|.
ASSVGTSGRAWEQY
>TRBJ1-2|TRBV7-2|.
ASSLGGGGYT
>TRBJ2-7|TRBV30|.
AWSSGELSYEQY
>TRBJ2-1|TRBV11-2|.
ASSSTRVREYVYEQF
>TRBJ2-3|TRBV29-1|.
SSRGAQLTDTQY
>TRBJ2-7|TRBV2|.
ASSNGLAGAKYEQY
>TRBJ1-1|TRBV7-6|.
ASSPRRYSNTEAF
>TRBJ2-5|TRBV6-1|.
ASSGQAGETQY
>TRBJ2-3|TRBV6-6|.
ASSSRTGLSDTQY
>TRBJ2-2|TRBV14|.
ASSPYGLAGVAGELF
>TRBJ1-5|TRBV7-9|.
ASSPDGNSNQPQH
>TRBJ2-1|TRBV4-1|once
ASSNLSDEQF
>TRBJ2-6|TRBV7-3|.
ASSPVVLSGANVLT
>TRBJ1-2|TRBV6-7|.
ASLFRDRVYVSYT
>TRBJ1-5|TRBV28|.
ASSSPQGVRGSNQPQH
>TRBJ2-7|TRBV23-1|.
ASSHQPDWQPRQGIAPYEQY
>TRBJ1-2|TRBV5-6|.
ASGFDRAQGGYT
>TRBJ2-7|TRBV12-5|.
ASGPDRVPYEQY
>TRBJ1-2|TRBV7-6|.
ASSPHGVGYT
>TRBJ2-3|TRBV2|.
ASGRDRSTDTQY